This T cell receptor (beta chain) originates from a study of cytomegalovirus exposure and HLA in healthy donors. Study-level findings and limits: Presence/absence analyses supposed approximately even sequencing depth among donors.

This clone was found once. Its antigen remains unidentified. One junction end disagrees with the germline gene, perhaps due to a read error. Amplification used 60 Vbeta primers and 13 Jbeta primers. Assay used: immunoSEQ multiplex PCR; TCRdb lists only in-frame clones, some missing. This table holds roughly 100,000 clones, approximately 82% found once. The CDR3 extends over 14 amino acids. Looked up from germline, CDR1 is SNHLY and CDR2 is FYNNEI. The sample taken for sequencing was PBMCs. The TCR originated in a man aged 35 to 55 in good health and CMV-seropositive. The chain employs TRBV2 and TRBJ1-5; TRBD1 is a possible D gene (6 bases). Written as DNA, the CDR3 is TGTGTCAGCCTTCAGACAGGTCTGGGTCAGCCCCAGCATTTT. Its translation is CVSLQTGLGQPQHF.